The 2 T cell receptor beta chains reported below all come from one sample, sequenced in a study of cytomegalovirus exposure and HLA in healthy donors. Sequenced by immunoSEQ multiplex PCR; TCRdb stores in-frame clones only, minus some. The sample has 90,000 or so clones, around 85% seen once; the top ten hold 20%. Sequences were obtained from PBMCs. These receptors were obtained from a man aged 18 to 29 in good health and CMV-seropositive.

The chain joins TRBV5-1 to TRBJ2-7; 9 bases map to TRBD1. Germline values: CDR1 SGHRS, CDR2 YFSETQ. With 0 bases clipped from V and 1 base from J, the junction kept 5 bases outside the gene matches. CDR3 length: 16 residues. CDR3 DNA: TGCGCCAGCAGCTTGGGAGCCGGGACAGGGTCCTACGAGCAGTACGTC. It yields the protein CASSLGAGTGSYEQYV.

The chain has TRBV7-9 and TRBJ2-3, with TRBD1 matching 8 bases. The CDR3 has 14 residues. Germline V gene lookup returns CDR1 SEHNR and CDR2 FQNEAQ (reference sequence). The J segment lost 2 bases and the V segment lost 4 bases, leaving 2 bases of the junction unmatched. CDR3 region: CASSWTGPTDTQYF. The CDR3 coding sequence is TGTGCCAGCAGCTGGACAGGGCCCACAGATACGCAGTATTTT.